The T cell receptor (beta chain) described here comes from a study of T-cell reconstitution after alpha-beta-depleted transplantation in children. Findings of the study overall: Recipient T cells and thymic progenitors that survived were the source of the high TCRbeta diversity seen at day 60 in some patients. The authors attributed T-cell counts and diversity one year after transplant mostly to newly produced T cells. After transplant, at about two months, alpha-beta T cells were reportedly derived from several hundred expanded graft clones.

The germline V gene encodes CDR1 MNHEY and CDR2 SVGAGI. The germline V and J ends were trimmed by 1 base and 13 bases, with 18 bases remaining between them. This CDR3 region has 14 residues. Library preparation (for TCRbeta) was performed with unique molecular identifiers. MiXCR, run by TCRdb on the PCR reads, gives a single entry per CDR3 protein. The sample lists fewer than 750,000 distinct CDR3 sequences, roughly 23% occurring once. Concerning this clonotype itself: As yet, its antigen is unknown.

The sample here was PBMCs, mostly from graft donor cells, taken 360 days after TCRalphabeta/CD19-depleted stem cell transplant. This TCR came from a boy in the first two years of life who had a stem cell transplant for acute myeloid leukemia, so the T cells may come from the graft donor. The rearrangement uses TRBV6-5 and TRBJ2-3; D could derive from TRBD1 or TRBD2 (6 bases each). The CDR3 DNA sequence: TGTGCCAGCAGTTACTATAGGACGGCAGGGGAGGAGTATTTT. This gives the protein CASSYYRTAGEEYF.